The 18 T cell receptor beta chains given below trace back to one sample, sequenced in a study of shared clonotypes between healthy human individuals. The repertoire was sequenced with immunoSEQ multiplex PCR; TCRdb's copy has only in-frame clones and lacks some. The repertoire holds about 490,000 clones, with more than 75% as singletons. The sequencing input was PBMCs. These receptors all come from a woman aged 40 to 50 in good health. Some clones in this sample may be carry-over from other donors' samples.

V is TRBV29-1 and J is TRBJ2-7; D gene ambiguous. Trimming pared 2 bases from V and 0 bases from J, leaving 8 bases between. The germline V gene has CDR1 SQVTM and CDR2 ANQGSEA. This CDR3 has 13 amino acids. The DNA for the CDR3 is TGCAGCGTTGAACAGGTAAACTCCTACGAGCAGTACTTC. Protein: CSVEQVNSYEQYF.

This chain joins TRBV5-4 and TRBJ2-6; 8 bases match TRBD1. In germline, CDR1 is SGHNT, CDR2 YYREEE (reference sequence). This CDR3 spans 19 amino acids. V dropped 0 bases and J dropped 0; count of bases not matched to a gene: 8. CDR3 loop: CASSLADRGWVSGANVLTF. DNA of the CDR3: TGTGCCAGCAGCTTGGCCGACAGGGGTTGGGTCTCTGGGGCCAACGTCCTGACTTTC.

J is TRBJ2-7 and V is TRBV9; possible D gene TRBD2, 6 bases. CDR1 SGDLS and CDR2 YYNGEE come from the germline V gene. The CDR3 consists of 13 residues. Trimming shortened V by 3 bases and J by 6 bases, and 13 bases separated the two germline ends. DNA for the CDR3: TGTGCCAGCAGCGACGCGACTAGAGGCGAGCAGTACTTC. It codes for CASSDATRGEQYF.

The genes are TRBV30 and TRBJ2-1; the match to TRBD2 covers 9 bases. The junction had 16 bases not matched to a gene; V was cut back by 2 bases and J by 5 bases. The germline gives CDR1 GTSNPN, CDR2 SVGIG (reference sequence). The CDR3 is made up of 18 amino acids. As DNA, the CDR3 is TGTGCCTGGAGTACTACCGGGACTAGCTACGGGGGCCACAATGAGCAGTTCTTC. Translating gives CAWSTTGTSYGGHNEQFF.

As to this clone: Because the CDR3's place on the DNA is in doubt, the DNA is left out and the CDR3 is given as listed by TCRdb. V usage is TRBV7-2 and J usage is TRBJ1-2; the D call TRBD1 from the table was never checked on the DNA. The length of the CDR3 is 16 amino acids, counting both ends. Germline loops: CDR1 SGHTA, CDR2 FQGNSA. Here the CDR3 reads CASSLVFWQGDYGYTF.

This chain connects TRBV7-3 to TRBJ2-5, with 8 bases identical to TRBD2. The CDR3 covers 15 residues. V was pared by 3 bases and J by 2 bases, with 5 bases of the junction left unmatched. The V gene's germline CDR1 is SGHTA and CDR2 FQGTGA. The CDR3 DNA sequence: TGTGCCAGCAGCTTGCGGGGGGCAGGTCAAGAGACCCAGTACTTC. This translates into CASSLRGAGQETQYF.

The chain has TRBV28 and TRBJ2-7, with 8 bases aligning to TRBD1. The CDR3 spans 15 residues. Germline trimming cut 5 bases from V and 2 bases from J; bases unmatched to any gene: 8. Germline assignment: CDR1 MDHEN and CDR2 SYDVKM. The CDR3 DNA reads TGTGCCAGCAGTCCTACAGGGGGAGGTCCCTACGAGCAGTACTTC. Protein sequence: CASSPTGGGPYEQYF. The variable domain in full, with the rest retrieved from reference TRBV28 and TRBJ2-7, is DVKVTQSSRYLVKRTGEKVFLECVQDMDHENMFWYRQDPGLGLRLIYFSYDVKMKEKGDIPEGYSVSREKKERFSLILESASTNQTSMYLCASSPTGGGPYEQYFGPGTRLTVT.

The chain is built from TRBV6-4 and TRBJ2-2; D possibly corresponds to TRBD1 (6 bases). V was trimmed by 5 bases and J by 7 bases, leaving 17 bases between them. CDR3 length equals 15 residues. CDR1 and CDR2 from the germline V gene are MRHNA and SNTAGT. Here the CDR3 DNA reads TGTGCCAGCAGTCATGCCGCTAAGGGGGTCGGGGAGCTGTTTTTT. Its translation: CASSHAAKGVGELFF.

The genes are TRBV19 and TRBJ2-7, with a tentative D call TRBD1 (5 bases). Germline assignment: CDR1 LNHDA and CDR2 SQIVND (reference sequence). This CDR3 comprises 13 residues. Trimming removed 3 bases at V and 6 bases at J, with 12 bases between. The CDR3 DNA sequence: TGTGCCAGTAGTATCCCAGGGCTAGGCGAGCAGTACTTC. It codes for CASSIPGLGEQYF.

This clone occurred a few times. The CDR3 region has the DNA TGTGCCAGCAGCTTAGGAGGGCAGGGCCCAGATACGCAGTATTTT. This sequence encodes CASSLGGQGPDTQYF. The chain recombines TRBV7-2 with TRBJ2-3; D possibly matches TRBD1 or TRBD2 (5 bases each). Germline values: CDR1 SGHTA, CDR2 FQGNSA. The V gene lost 1 base and the J gene lost 4 bases, with 12 bases spanning the gap. The CDR3 totals 15 residues.

This clone appeared once. This rearrangement joins TRBV6-1 to TRBJ2-7; TRBD2 matches at 13 bases. Germline lookup yields CDR1 MNHNS and CDR2 SASEGT. With 10 bases clipped from V and 3 bases from J, the junction kept 6 bases outside the gene matches. The length of the CDR3 is 14 residues. The CDR3 loop is CAILRTSGSYEQYF. The CDR3, as DNA: TGTGCCATCCTCCGGACTAGCGGGAGCTACGAGCAGTACTTC.

The V and J genes are TRBV7-6 and TRBJ2-2; 9 bases fit TRBD2. Looked up from germline, CDR1 is SGHVS and CDR2 is FNYEAQ. CDR3 size: 15 residues. J lost 7 bases, V lost 4 bases, and 7 bases had no gene match. CDR3: CASSSAAGGYGELFF. In DNA, the CDR3 is TGTGCCAGCAGCTCAGCAGCGGGAGGATACGGGGAGCTGTTTTTT.

This rearrangement joins TRBV4-1 to TRBJ2-1; D unresolved. The germline gives CDR1 MGHRA, CDR2 YSYEKL. V lost 4 bases to trimming and J lost 3 bases, with 16 bases between them. CDR3 length: 16 amino acids. CDR3: CASSPSQRFHYNEQFF. The CDR3 nucleotides read TGCGCCAGCAGCCCTAGTCAGAGGTTCCACTACAATGAGCAGTTCTTC.

V usage is TRBV18 and J usage is TRBJ2-7; tentative D call: TRBD2 (6 bases). Germline CDR1 KGHSH, CDR2 LQKENI. Trimming took 2 bases from V and 1 from J, leaving 12 bases between them. The CDR3 is 15 amino acids. This CDR3 reads CASSPKEEGSYEQYF. DNA for the CDR3: TGTGCCAGCTCACCAAAAGAGGAGGGTTCCTACGAGCAGTACTTC.

This clone occurred once. The genes are TRBV29-1 and TRBJ2-5, with D possibly being TRBD1 (5 bases). Between the trimmed V and J ends, which lost 6 bases and 2 bases, there was a span of 10 bases. The CDR3 consists of 12 residues. Looked up from germline, CDR1 is SQVTM and CDR2 is ANQGSEA. The CDR3 DNA is TGCAGCGTCAGGGTTCAGCAAGAGACCCAGTACTTC. Translation gives CSVRVQQETQYF.

In its sample, this clone was seen once. The gene calls are TRBV7-8 and TRBJ2-5; D is unclear. Trimming took off 2 bases at V and 3 bases at J, with 13 bases between the two ends. CDR1 is SGHVS, CDR2 FQNEAQ, per germline. The CDR3 totals 15 residues. The CDR3 DNA reads as TGTGCCAGCAGCTTATCACACGGATTGAAAGAGACCCAGTACTTC. Its translation is CASSLSHGLKETQYF.

The V and J genes are TRBV11-2 and TRBJ2-7, with D uncertain. There are 12 residues in the CDR3. Germline V lookup: CDR1 SGHAT, CDR2 FQNNGV. Trimming stripped 0 bases from V and 6 bases from J, with 6 bases between. CDR3 in DNA: TGTGCCAGCAGCTTAGATCTTTTCGAGCAGTACTTC. This translates into CASSLDLFEQYF.

Remarks on this clone: The junction shows a germline mismatch at one end, possibly a read error. The rearrangement uses TRBV7-7 and TRBJ2-5; possible D gene TRBD2, 6 bases. The CDR3 covers 15 residues. Germline loops: CDR1 SSHAT, CDR2 FNYEAQ (reference sequence). The CDR3 here is CASSLDAGTWETQYF. The CDR3 region has the DNA TGTGCTAGCAGCTTAGATGCGGGAACCTGGGAGACCCAGTACTTC.